The rows below give T cell receptor beta chains drawn from one sample of a study of OX40 agonist ivuxolimab in advanced cancers. The table came from immunoSEQ multiplex PCR; TCRdb's copy has only in-frame clones and leaves some out. This repertoire shows 65,000 to 90,000 clones, 90% found once; its top ten account for under 0.6%. This specimen consisted of CD4+ or CD8+ T cells sorted from blood, obtained in a trial of the OX40 agonist ivuxolimab. The receptors come from an adult with an advanced solid tumor such as melanoma, head and neck, liver or kidney cancer. Each CDR3 is given with its conserved first and last residue. A D gene is named only where the DNA matches it firmly. Rows give clone size only sometimes, using once, few, many, or a class for an expanded clone.

.	TRBV27	TRBJ2-7	.	15	CASSFERVNSYEQYF	TGTGCCAGCAGTTTCGAGCGGGTCAACTCCTACGAGCAGTACTTC
.	TRBV19	TRBJ1-2	.	14	CASSSSVSNYGYTF	TGTGCCAGTAGTAGCTCCGTGTCTAACTATGGCTACACCTTC
TRBD2	TRBV5-6	TRBJ2-5	.	15	CASSLASGSGETQYF	TGTGCCAGCAGCTTAGCTAGCGGGAGCGGGGAGACCCAGTACTTC
TRBD1	TRBV29-1	TRBJ2-5	.	13	CSVGTGGRETQYF	TGCAGCGTCGGGACAGGGGGCCGGGAGACCCAGTACTTC
TRBD2	TRBV18	TRBJ2-5	.	15	CASSAGTSGTETQYF	TGTGCCAGCTCAGCTGGGACTAGCGGGACAGAGACCCAGTACTTC
.	TRBV29-1	TRBJ2-1	.	11	CSDRANSEQFF	TGCAGCGACCGGGCCAACAGTGAGCAGTTCTTC
TRBD1	TRBV5-1	TRBJ1-5	.	14	CASSSQGGGQPQHF	TGCGCCAGCAGCTCCCAAGGGGGCGGTCAGCCCCAGCATTTT
TRBD2	TRBV7-9	TRBJ2-2	.	17	CASSASGLAGVAGELFF	TGTGCCAGCAGCGCATCCGGACTAGCGGGAGTTGCCGGGGAGCTGTTTTTT
TRBD2	TRBV7-6	TRBJ2-5	.	15	CASSRGLAGRETQYF	TGTGCCAGCAGCCGCGGACTAGCGGGAAGGGAGACCCAGTACTTC
.	TRBV5-6	TRBJ1-1	once	13	CASSLGGVQGAFF	TGTGCCAGCAGCTTGGGTGGGGTTCAAGGAGCTTTCTTT
TRBD2	TRBV7-2	TRBJ2-7	.	15	CASSPWTSGNYEQYF	TGTGCCAGCAGCCCATGGACTAGCGGGAACTACGAGCAGTACTTC
.	TRBV5-1	TRBJ2-1	.	15	CASSLEGRVVDEQFF	TGCGCCAGCAGCTTGGAGGGCAGGGTGGTCGATGAGCAGTTCTTC
.	TRBV7-3	TRBJ2-3	.	15	CASSFSGVSTDTQYF	TGTGCCAGCAGCTTTTCCGGGGTTTCCACAGATACGCAGTATTTT
.	TRBV5-1	TRBJ2-7	few	13	CASSLRPPLEQYF	TGCGCCAGCAGCTTGAGACCACCCCTGGAGCAGTACTTC
TRBD2	TRBV14	TRBJ2-7	once	16	CASSPTSGRTPYEQYF	TGTGCCAGCAGCCCGACTAGCGGGAGAACTCCCTACGAGCAGTACTTC
.	TRBV9	TRBJ1-3	once	14	CASSVARTGNTIYF	TGTGCCAGCAGCGTAGCTCGGACGGGAAACACCATATATTTT
.	TRBV29-1	TRBJ2-3	.	14	CSVEPSISTYTQYF	TGCAGCGTTGAACCTAGCATCTCCACATATACGCAGTATTTT
TRBD1	TRBV28	TRBJ2-7	.	13	CASKRGRYGEQYF	TGTGCCAGCAAAAGGGGGCGGTATGGCGAGCAGTACTTC
.	TRBV11-3	TRBJ2-3	.	14	CASSSQGGTDTQYF	TGTGCCAGCAGTTCACAGGGCGGCACAGATACGCAGTATTTT
.	TRBV18	TRBJ2-1	.	19	CASSPRGGSLDGTANEQFF	TGTGCCAGCTCACCACGCGGGGGAAGCCTGGACGGGACAGCGAATGAGCAGTTCTTC
.	TRBV19	TRBJ2-1	.	13	CASSIVDGNEQFF	TGTGCCAGTAGTATAGTAGATGGCAATGAGCAGTTCTTC
.	TRBV7-9	TRBJ2-6	once	15	CASSLGLSGANVLTF	TGTGCCAGCAGCTTAGGTCTCTCTGGGGCCAACGTCCTGACTTTC
.	TRBV28	TRBJ1-4	once	16	CASSLGGGGVGEKLFF	TGTGCCAGCAGTTTGGGTGGTGGGGGTGTAGGGGAAAAACTGTTTTTT
.	TRBV7-3	TRBJ2-6	once	15	CASSFSTSGANVLTF	TGTGCCAGCAGCTTTTCCACTTCTGGGGCCAACGTCCTGACTTTC
.	TRBV27	TRBJ2-7	.	14	CASSSREFVYEQYF	TGTGCCAGCAGTTCGCGGGAATTCGTGTACGAGCAGTACTTC
.	TRBV21-1	TRBJ1-2	.	14	CASTPPAGGYGYTF	TGTGCCAGCACCCCCCCGGCAGGGGGCTATGGCTACACCTTC
TRBD2	TRBV7-8	TRBJ2-1	.	15	CASSFGGGPYNEQFF	TGTGCCAGCAGCTTCGGGGGAGGGCCCTACAATGAGCAGTTCTTC
.	TRBV15	TRBJ2-7	.	15	CATGKGGTETYEQYF	TGTGCCACCGGGAAAGGCGGGACCGAGACCTACGAGCAGTACTTC
TRBD2	TRBV7-3	TRBJ2-1	.	14	CASSLTGGYNEQFF	TGTGCCAGCAGCTTAACGGGAGGGTACAATGAGCAGTTCTTC
.	TRBV30	TRBJ1-3	.	15	CAWDAGDYSGNTIYF	TGTGCCTGGGACGCAGGGGATTACTCTGGAAACACCATATATTTT
TRBD1	TRBV13	TRBJ2-7	.	18	CASSSPGQGSASSYEQYF	TGTGCCAGCAGCTCTCCGGGACAGGGATCGGCGAGCTCCTACGAGCAGTACTTC
.	TRBV2	TRBJ2-1	.	13	CASWGGSYNEQFF	TGTGCCAGCTGGGGAGGCTCCTACAATGAGCAGTTCTTC
.	TRBV19	TRBJ1-2	.	14	CASSMVTSNYGYTF	TGTGCCAGTAGTATGGTAACGTCGAACTATGGCTACACCTTC
.	TRBV2	TRBJ2-3	.	15	CASKSPWAGSDTQYF	TGTGCCAGCAAATCCCCATGGGCAGGGTCGGATACGCAGTATTTT
TRBD1	TRBV28	TRBJ2-7	.	15	CASRIRTGGPYEQYF	TGTGCCAGCAGGATAAGAACAGGGGGCCCCTACGAGCAGTACTTC
TRBD2	TRBV11-1	TRBJ2-2	.	16	CASSPRTSGSSGELFF	TGTGCCAGCAGCCCCCGGACTAGCGGGAGTTCTGGGGAGCTGTTTTTT
.	TRBV7-3	TRBJ2-1	once	12	CASSLGGDEQFF	TGTGCCAGCAGCTTAGGGGGCGATGAGCAGTTCTTC
.	TRBV11-2	TRBJ2-7	.	11	CASSLAGEQYF	TGTGCCAGCAGCTTAGCGGGGGAGCAGTACTTC
.	TRBV16	TRBJ1-2	.	13	CASSLDRRYGYTF	TGTGCCAGCAGCCTCGACAGACGATATGGCTACACCTTC
.	TRBV5-6	TRBJ1-2	.	13	CASSLVGMGGYTF	TGTGCCAGCAGCTTGGTTGGGATGGGGGGCTACACCTTC
.	TRBV7-2	TRBJ2-5	.	16	CASSREGGRYQETQYF	TGTGCCAGCAGCCGCGAGGGCGGGCGGTACCAAGAGACCCAGTACTTC
TRBD2	TRBV5-1	TRBJ2-1	.	17	CASSLDTSGSNYNEQFF	TGCGCCAGCAGCTTGGATACTAGCGGGAGTAATTACAATGAGCAGTTCTTC
.	TRBV19	TRBJ2-1	.	14	CASSIVAGEGEQFF	TGTGCCAGTAGTATAGTAGCAGGGGAGGGTGAGCAGTTCTTC
.	TRBV18	TRBJ2-1	once	14	CASSPPGPRNEQFF	TGTGCCAGCTCACCACCGGGACCCCGCAATGAGCAGTTCTTC
.	TRBV10-2	TRBJ2-7	once	12	CASSELTYEQYF	TGCGCCAGCAGTGAACTCACCTACGAGCAGTACTTC
.	TRBV28	TRBJ2-1	.	14	CASSLRGSYNEQFF	TGTGCCAGCAGTTTGAGGGGGTCCTACAATGAGCAGTTCTTC
.	TRBV6-6	TRBJ1-5	.	14	CASSPGWGGQPQHF	TGTGCCAGCAGTCCCGGCTGGGGAGGCCAGCCCCAGCATTTT
.	TRBV27	TRBJ2-1	.	15	CASTHPRGSYNEQFF	TGTGCCAGCACCCACCCCCGGGGGTCTTACAATGAGCAGTTCTTC
.	TRBV10-3	TRBJ1-5	few	14	CAISGHKSNQPQHF	TGTGCCATCAGTGGACATAAGAGCAATCAGCCCCAGCATTTT
.	TRBV5-6	TRBJ2-1	.	15	CASSSLEAGKIMKFF	TGTGCCAGCAGCTCCCTAGAAGCAGGGAAAATTATGAAGTTCTTC
.	TRBV6-5	TRBJ2-7	once	16	CASSYSSWEPGYEQYF	TGTGCCAGCAGTTACTCTTCATGGGAACCGGGTTACGAGCAGTACTTC
.	TRBV21-1	TRBJ2-7	.	13	CASRKGGLDEQYF	TGTGCCAGCCGAAAAGGGGGGCTGGACGAGCAGTACTTC
TRBD2	TRBV13	TRBJ2-3	.	14	CATQLAGGTDTQYF	TGTGCCACCCAACTAGCGGGAGGCACAGATACGCAGTATTTT
TRBD1	TRBV19	TRBJ1-5	.	18	CASSRRVTAGTGDQPQHF	TGTGCCAGTAGTAGGAGGGTGACAGCCGGGACAGGGGATCAGCCCCAGCATTTT